This T cell receptor beta chain derives from a study of Ad26.COV2.S vaccination and SARS-CoV-2 variants. Treatment in this sample: roughly 19 received Ad26.COV2.S at low or high dose, single or two shots; about five received placebo; per-sample allocation not given. Sampling happened 63 days after the first vaccine or placebo injection. Wuhan-strain spike was delivered by a replication-incompetent Ad26 vector. The table came from immunoSEQ multiplex PCR; TCRdb's copy has only in-frame clones and leaves some out. Of 350,000 to 500,000 clones in the sample, about 90% are singletons; the top ten hold approximately 4.3%. This sample comprised peripheral blood, obtained in a trial of Ad26.COV2.S vaccine versus placebo. This TCR was recovered from a person between 18 and 65 years old who received the Ad26.COV2.S COVID-19 vaccine or a placebo.

CDR3 in amino acids: CASIQTSGAPTEAFF. CDR3 sequence (DNA): TGTGCCAGCATTCAGACGTCGGGGGCGCCCACTGAAGCTTTCTTT. This chain uses TRBV6-6 with TRBJ1-1, with a weak D call TRBD1 (6 bases). V was clipped by 7 bases and J by 4 bases, with 19 bases between them. The CDR3 has 15 residues. The germline V gene encodes CDR1 MNHNY and CDR2 SVGAGI (reference sequence).